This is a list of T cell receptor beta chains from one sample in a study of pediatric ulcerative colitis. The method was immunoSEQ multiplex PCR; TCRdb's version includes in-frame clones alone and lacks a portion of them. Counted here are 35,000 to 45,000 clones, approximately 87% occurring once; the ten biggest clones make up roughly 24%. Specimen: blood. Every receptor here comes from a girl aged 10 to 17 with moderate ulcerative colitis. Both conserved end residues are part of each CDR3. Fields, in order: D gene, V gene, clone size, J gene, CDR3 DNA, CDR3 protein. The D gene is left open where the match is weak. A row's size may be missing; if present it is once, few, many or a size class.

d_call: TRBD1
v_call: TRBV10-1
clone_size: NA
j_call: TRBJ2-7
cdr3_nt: TGCGCCTGCCGGGACAGGACCTACGAGCAGTACTTC
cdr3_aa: CACRDRTYEQYF

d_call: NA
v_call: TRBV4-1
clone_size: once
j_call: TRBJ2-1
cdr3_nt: TGCGCCAGCAGCCCGGACACCTACAACAATGAGCAGTTCTTC
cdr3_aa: CASSPDTYNNEQFF

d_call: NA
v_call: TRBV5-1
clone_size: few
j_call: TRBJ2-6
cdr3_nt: TGCGCCAGCAGCTTGTCCCCCTTGGCCGGGGCCAACGTCCTGACTTTC
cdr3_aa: CASSLSPLAGANVLTF

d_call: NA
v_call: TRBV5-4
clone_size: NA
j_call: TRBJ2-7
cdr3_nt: TGTGCCAGCAGCTTGTCGGGACTCACATACGAGCAGTACTTC
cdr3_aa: CASSLSGLTYEQYF

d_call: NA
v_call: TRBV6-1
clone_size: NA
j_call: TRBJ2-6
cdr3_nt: TGTGCCAGCAGTGAAGACAGCTCTGGGGCCAACGTCCTGACTTTC
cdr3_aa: CASSEDSSGANVLTF

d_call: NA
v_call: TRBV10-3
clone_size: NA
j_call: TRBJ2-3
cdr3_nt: TGTGCCATCAGGCAGGGTGGGGAAATAGATACGCAGTATTTT
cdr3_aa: CAIRQGGEIDTQYF

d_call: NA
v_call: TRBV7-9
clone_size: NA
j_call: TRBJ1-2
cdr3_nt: TGTGCCAGCAGCCCCCGGGACGGGTACCACCGGAGTGGCTACACCTTC
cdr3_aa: CASSPRDGYHRSGYTF

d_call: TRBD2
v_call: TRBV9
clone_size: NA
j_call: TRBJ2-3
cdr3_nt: TGTGCCAGCAGCACCACGGCGGGGGGGGATTTGGGCACAGATACGCAGTATTTT
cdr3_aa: CASSTTAGGDLGTDTQYF

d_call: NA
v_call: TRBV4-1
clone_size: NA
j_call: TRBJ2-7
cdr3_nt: TGCGCCAGCAGCCAAGATCGTACACGAAACTACGAGCAGTACTTC
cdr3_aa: CASSQDRTRNYEQYF

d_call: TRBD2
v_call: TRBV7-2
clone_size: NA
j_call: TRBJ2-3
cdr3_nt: TGTGCCAGCAGCTTCTGGACTAGCGGGGGCGGAACAGATACGCAGTATTTT
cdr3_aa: CASSFWTSGGGTDTQYF

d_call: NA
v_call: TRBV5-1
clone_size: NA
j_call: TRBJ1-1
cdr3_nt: TGCGCCAGCAGCTTGGGTCCCAGCTCCAACACTGAAGCTTTCTTT
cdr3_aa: CASSLGPSSNTEAFF

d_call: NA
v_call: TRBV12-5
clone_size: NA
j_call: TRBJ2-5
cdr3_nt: TGTGCTAGTGGTATATTGAGGCTAGAGACCCAGTACTTC
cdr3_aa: CASGILRLETQYF

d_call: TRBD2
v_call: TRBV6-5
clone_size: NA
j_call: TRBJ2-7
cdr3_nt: TGTGCCAGCAGCCAAGCGGGAGGGCCCGCCTACGAGCAGTACTTC
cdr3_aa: CASSQAGGPAYEQYF

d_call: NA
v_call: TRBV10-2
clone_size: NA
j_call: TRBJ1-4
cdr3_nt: TGCGCCAGCAGCTACACCAGGGTCCAAGAAAAACTGTTTTTT
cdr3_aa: CASSYTRVQEKLFF

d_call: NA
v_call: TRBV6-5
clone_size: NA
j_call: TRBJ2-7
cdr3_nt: TGTGCCAGCGGTCGGGACACCGAGGCCCCCTACGAGCAGTACTTC
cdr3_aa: CASGRDTEAPYEQYF

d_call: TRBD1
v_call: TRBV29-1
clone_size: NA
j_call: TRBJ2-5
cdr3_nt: TGCAGTGTAGACAGGGGGATCGAAGAGACCCAGTACTTC
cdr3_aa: CSVDRGIEETQYF

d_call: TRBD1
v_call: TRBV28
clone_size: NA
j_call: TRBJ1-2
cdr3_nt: TGTGCCAGCAGTTTACCCACCGGGGAACCGAGCTCCGGGACAGATTTCGCTAACTATGGCTACACCTTC
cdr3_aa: CASSLPTGEPSSGTDFANYGYTF

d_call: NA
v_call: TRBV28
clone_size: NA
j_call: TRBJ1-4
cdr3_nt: TGTGCCAGCATGGGGGCTACCGCCACTAATGAAAAACTGTTTTTT
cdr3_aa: CASMGATATNEKLFF

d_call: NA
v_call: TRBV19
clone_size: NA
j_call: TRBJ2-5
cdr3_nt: TGTGCCAGTTCAAGGGGGTTTGAGGAGACCCAGTACTTC
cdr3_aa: CASSRGFEETQYF

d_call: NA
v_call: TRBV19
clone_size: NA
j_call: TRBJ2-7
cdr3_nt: TGTGCCAGTAGCATTACTTCGGGGCAGCGCTACGAGCAGTACTTC
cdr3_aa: CASSITSGQRYEQYF

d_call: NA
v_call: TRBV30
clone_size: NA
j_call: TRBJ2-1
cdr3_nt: TGTGCCTGGAGTGTACCAGGGGCGCCCTACAATGAGCAGTTCTTC
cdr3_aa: CAWSVPGAPYNEQFF

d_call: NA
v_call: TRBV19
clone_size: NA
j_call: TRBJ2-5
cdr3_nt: TGTGCCAGTAGTAGCCCTATGGAGACCCAGTACTTC
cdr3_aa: CASSSPMETQYF

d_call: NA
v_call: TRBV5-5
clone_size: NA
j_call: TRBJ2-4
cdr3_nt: TGTGCCAGCAGCTTGTGGCAGACGATAGCCAAAAACATTCAGTACTTC
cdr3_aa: CASSLWQTIAKNIQYF

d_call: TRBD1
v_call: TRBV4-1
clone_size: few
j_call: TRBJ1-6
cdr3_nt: TGCGCCAGCAGCCAGTCTAGGGCAGGGGGCAATAATTCACCCCTCCACTTT
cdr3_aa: CASSQSRAGGNNSPLHF

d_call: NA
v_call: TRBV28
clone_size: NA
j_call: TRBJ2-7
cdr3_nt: TGTGCCAGCAGTTTATGGGGGAACGAGCAGTACTTC
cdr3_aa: CASSLWGNEQYF

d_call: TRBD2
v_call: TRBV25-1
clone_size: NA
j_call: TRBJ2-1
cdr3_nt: TGTGCCAGCAGTGATACCGGGACTAGCGGGGCCCGCGGTGAGCAGTTCTTC
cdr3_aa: CASSDTGTSGARGEQFF

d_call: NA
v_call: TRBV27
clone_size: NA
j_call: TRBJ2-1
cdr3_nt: TGTGCCAGCAGTTCTGGACGCCTCAATGAGCAGTTCTTC
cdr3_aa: CASSSGRLNEQFF

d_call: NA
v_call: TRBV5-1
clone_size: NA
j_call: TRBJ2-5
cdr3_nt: TGCGCCAGCAGCTTGGCCATCACCAGGGCGGAGACCCAGTACTTC
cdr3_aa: CASSLAITRAETQYF

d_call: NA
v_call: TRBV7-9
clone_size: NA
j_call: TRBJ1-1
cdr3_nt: TGTGCCAGCAGCTTCTTAGGGCAGAACACTGAAGCTTTCTTT
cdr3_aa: CASSFLGQNTEAFF

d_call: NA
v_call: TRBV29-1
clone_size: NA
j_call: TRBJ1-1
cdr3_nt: TGCAGCGTTGGCCCGGGGGGGAACACTGAAGCTTTCTTT
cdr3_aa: CSVGPGGNTEAFF

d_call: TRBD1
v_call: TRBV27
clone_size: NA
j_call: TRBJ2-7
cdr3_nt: TGTGCCAGCGGGCAAGGGGGGACAGGGACCTACGAGCAGTACTTC
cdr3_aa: CASGQGGTGTYEQYF

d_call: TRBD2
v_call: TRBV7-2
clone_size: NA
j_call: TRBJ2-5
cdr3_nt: TGTGCCAGCAGCTTACCGACTAGCGGATTCCAAGAGACCCAGTACTTC
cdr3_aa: CASSLPTSGFQETQYF

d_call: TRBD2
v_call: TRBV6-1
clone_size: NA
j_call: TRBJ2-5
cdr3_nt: TGTGCCAGCAAACGGGAGGGCGGAGAGACCCAGTACTTC
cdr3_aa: CASKREGGETQYF

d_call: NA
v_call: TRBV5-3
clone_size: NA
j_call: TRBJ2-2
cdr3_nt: TGTGCCAGAAGCTCCCCGAGGGGCCCGAACACCGGGGAGCTGTTTTTT
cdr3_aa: CARSSPRGPNTGELFF

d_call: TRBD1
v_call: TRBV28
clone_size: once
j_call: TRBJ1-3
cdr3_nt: TGTGCCAGCAGTTCCGGACAGGCGTGGGGAAACACCATATATTTT
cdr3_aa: CASSSGQAWGNTIYF

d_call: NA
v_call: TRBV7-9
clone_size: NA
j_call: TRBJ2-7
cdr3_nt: TGTGCCAGCAGCGGAGCGGGTCTAGTTATATACGAGCAGTACTTC
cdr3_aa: CASSGAGLVIYEQYF

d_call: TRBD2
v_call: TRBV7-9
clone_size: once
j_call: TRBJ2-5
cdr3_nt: TGTGCCAGCAGCTTAAGGCAGGGCGGGGGGACCCAGTACTTC
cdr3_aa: CASSLRQGGGTQYF

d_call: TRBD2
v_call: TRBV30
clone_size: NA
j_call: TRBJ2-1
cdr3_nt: TGTGCCTTGCGGACTAGCGGGAACCCCAATGAGCAGTTCTTC
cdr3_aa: CALRTSGNPNEQFF